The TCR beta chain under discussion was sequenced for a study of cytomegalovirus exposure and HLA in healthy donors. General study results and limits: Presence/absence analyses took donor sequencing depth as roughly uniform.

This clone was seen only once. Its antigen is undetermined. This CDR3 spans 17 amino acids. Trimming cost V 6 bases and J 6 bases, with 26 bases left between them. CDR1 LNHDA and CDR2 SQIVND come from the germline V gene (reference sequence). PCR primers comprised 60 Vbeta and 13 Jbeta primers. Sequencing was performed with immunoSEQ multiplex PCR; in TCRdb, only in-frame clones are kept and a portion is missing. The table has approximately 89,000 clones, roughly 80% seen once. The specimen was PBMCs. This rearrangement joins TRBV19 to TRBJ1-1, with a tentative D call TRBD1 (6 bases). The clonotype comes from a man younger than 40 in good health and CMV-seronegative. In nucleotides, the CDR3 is TGTGCCAGTAGCATGATCGGGGGGGCCGGCGGTCAGGCTGAAGCTTTCTTT. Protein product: CASSMIGGAGGQAEAFF.